This T cell receptor beta chain was recovered during a study of T cell responses to AZD1222 COVID-19 vaccine. Broader study findings: Spike-specific TCR depth and breadth grew after two AZD1222 doses.

CDR1 and CDR2 from the germline V gene are MNHEY and SVGEGT. V was clipped by 2 bases and J by 7 bases, with 8 bases between them. This CDR3 region has 12 residues. Sequencing used immunoSEQ multiplex PCR; TCRdb keeps in-frame clones, though not all of them. The top ten hold less than 3.5% of the sample, which has 100,000 or so clones, about 83% seen once. The table lists this clone with a few counts. Its antigen remains unidentified. The sequence derives from an adult in good health. The sequences come from peripheral blood, collected on day 0 of AZD1222 vaccination. The chain uses TRBV6-2 or TRBV6-3 and TRBJ1-1, with D hard to call. CDR3 sequence reads: CASSYSPSEAFF. CDR3 sequence (DNA): TGTGCCAGCAGTTACAGTCCGAGTGAAGCTTTCTTT.